Sequencing of this T cell receptor (beta chain) was carried out in a study of blood T cell repertoires in COVID-19. Overall study: Specimens from acute and convalescent COVID-19 originated in the United States, Italy and Spain. PBMCs, B-cell-depleted T cells, or T cells were the source of the cDNA or gDNA that made up the material.

Trimming took 0 bases from V and 2 from J, leaving 10 bases between them. The CDR3 has 15 amino acids. CDR1 and CDR2 from the germline V gene are MGHRA and YSYEKL. Per the authors' pipeline: By means of reference gene primer amplification, nucleated cell counts were estimated. Clones were sequenced by immunoSEQ multiplex PCR, and TCRdb holds only the in-frame ones, with some missing. Clonal size and the V and J genes are those of that table, whereas D and trimming came from the DNA. The data hold about 260,000 clones, with 88% observed a single time. The V and J genes are TRBV4-1 and TRBJ1-2, with D uncertain. Sequenced: peripheral blood. This sequence was found in a human donor in a cohort sampled during active COVID-19. The chain's CDR3 is CASSQEGSFNYGYTF. The DNA for the CDR3 is TGCGCCAGCAGCCAAGAAGGGAGTTTCAACTATGGCTACACCTTC.